A selection of T cell receptor beta chains follows, all from one sample in a study of blood T cell repertoires in COVID-19. Generated by immunoSEQ multiplex PCR, the TCRdb table keeps only in-frame clones and is missing some. The sample has approximately 140,000 clones; 65% to 85% are singletons. The sample was PBMCs or T cells enriched from blood (not recorded which). These TCRs come from a woman aged 45-60 years who had been exposed to COVID-19. Both conserved end residues are part of each CDR3. The order of the fields is D gene, V gene, clone size, J gene, CDR3 DNA, CDR3 protein. A D gene is named only where the DNA matches it firmly. Size values are once, few and many counts, or a class for expanded clones, and some rows have none.

TRBD2,TRBV7-8,.,TRBJ2-2,TGTGCCAGCAGCGTTAGCGGGGGTCCTCTTTTGGGGGAGCTGTTTTTT,CASSVSGGPLLGELFF
TRBD1,TRBV7-6,.,TRBJ1-1,TGTGCCAGCAGCTCCACAGGGGCTCCTGCTGAAGCTTTCTTT,CASSSTGAPAEAFF
TRBD1,TRBV5-4,.,TRBJ1-6,TGTGCCAGCAGCTTGTGGACAGGGGTCAATTCACCCCTCCACTTT,CASSLWTGVNSPLHF
.,TRBV29-1,.,TRBJ1-2,TGCAGCGTTGGAGGTAGCTATGGCTACACCTTC,CSVGGSYGYTF
.,TRBV4-1,.,TRBJ1-3,TGCGCCAGCAGCCAACCAACAGCAACCCCTGGAAACACCATATATTTT,CASSQPTATPGNTIYF
TRBD1,TRBV7-9,.,TRBJ1-1,TGTGCCAGCAGCGCCGACAGGGCGGTAGGAAACACTGAAGCTTTCTTT,CASSADRAVGNTEAFF
TRBD1,TRBV7-2,once,TRBJ2-1,TGTGCCAGCAGCTTACTCACCCTTTCACAGGGGCCCTACAATGAGCAGTTCTTC,CASSLLTLSQGPYNEQFF
TRBD1,TRBV7-2,.,TRBJ2-2,TGTGCCAGCAGCCTCAGGGGGCAATCGTCCGGGGAGCTGTTTTTT,CASSLRGQSSGELFF
TRBD2,TRBV4-3,.,TRBJ2-2,TGCGCCAGCAGCCAAGGGATTACTAGCGCTGGGGCCGGGGAGCTGTTTTTT,CASSQGITSAGAGELFF
TRBD1,TRBV3-1/TRBV3-2,.,TRBJ2-5,TGTGCCAGCAGCCATTTTCGGGGACAGGGAGAGACCCAGTACTTC,CASSHFRGQGETQYF
.,TRBV19,.,TRBJ1-1,TGTGCCAGCCACAGGGACCGTACGGACACTGAAGCTTTCTTT,CASHRDRTDTEAFF
TRBD1,TRBV6-6,.,TRBJ2-3,TGTGCCAGCAGCAAACAGGGGGCGCGGGGCACAGATACGCAGTATTTT,CASSKQGARGTDTQYF
TRBD1,TRBV11-3,.,TRBJ2-3,TGTGCCAGCAGCCCATATACCGGGACAGTGCAGTATTTT,CASSPYTGTVQYF
.,TRBV12-3/TRBV12-4,.,TRBJ2-1,TGTGCCAGCAGTAGGGGAACAGGGCGTGAGCAGTTCTTC,CASSRGTGREQFF
.,TRBV19,.,TRBJ2-1,TGTGCCAGTAGTCAGGACTGGGCCAATGAGCAGTTCTTC,CASSQDWANEQFF
.,TRBV5-6,.,TRBJ2-7,TGTGCCAGCAGCTTGGTTGCCGGTAACTCCTACGAGCAGTACTTC,CASSLVAGNSYEQYF
.,TRBV7-9,.,TRBJ2-1,TGTGCCAGCAGCTTGGGGGCCAACAATGAGCAGTTCTTC,CASSLGANNEQFF
TRBD2,TRBV19,.,TRBJ2-1,TGTGCCAGTAGTATCGGGGCACTCCCGGGGCGGGGGGATGAGCAGTTCTTC,CASSIGALPGRGDEQFF
.,TRBV13,.,TRBJ2-3,TGTGCCAGCAGCACCGCGAAGCAGGCAGATACGCAGTATTTT,CASSTAKQADTQYF
.,TRBV7-9,.,TRBJ1-1,TGTGCCAGCAGCTGGAGTGTAGGGGCAGCTTTCTTT,CASSWSVGAAFF
TRBD1,TRBV6-6,.,TRBJ1-1,TGTGCCAGCAGTCACAGGGGTTTGAACACTGAAGCTTTCTTT,CASSHRGLNTEAFF
.,TRBV19,.,TRBJ1-4,TGTGCCAGTAGATCCTGGATGGGGCGGGAAAAACTGTTTTTT,CASRSWMGREKLFF
.,TRBV4-3,.,TRBJ1-1,TGCGCCAGCAGCCGTCAACAGGGCCCTATGAACACTGAAGCTTTCTTT,CASSRQQGPMNTEAFF
.,TRBV2,.,TRBJ2-3,TGTGCCAGCAGTGAAGGAGACTCCTCTCCCCCAGATACGCAGTATTTT,CASSEGDSSPPDTQYF
.,TRBV5-4,.,TRBJ1-4,TGTGCCAGCAGCCCCAGCGGGGGACTGAATGAAAAACTGTTTTTT,CASSPSGGLNEKLFF
.,TRBV21-1,.,TRBJ1-5,TGTGCCAGCAGCTCCCGGACAGGGGATCAGCCCCAGCATTTT,CASSSRTGDQPQHF
.,TRBV12-1,.,TRBJ2-1,TGTGCCAGCAGCTGGAACGGGACTCAGGGAACCGGCAATGAGCAGTTCTTC,CASSWNGTQGTGNEQFF
TRBD1,TRBV9,.,TRBJ1-2,TGTGCCAGCAGCTTCGGACAGGGGGCCTATGGCTACACCTTC,CASSFGQGAYGYTF
.,TRBV11-1,.,TRBJ1-2,TGTGCCAGCAGCCCTGGGGCGGACAGCCTCTATGGCTACACCTTC,CASSPGADSLYGYTF
.,TRBV2,few,TRBJ1-3,TGTGCCAGCGGAAGGACAGCCGTTCCCCCTGGAAACACCATATATTTT,CASGRTAVPPGNTIYF
TRBD1,TRBV6-1,.,TRBJ2-7,TGTGCCAGCAGTGAAGGGACAGGGGGGGTCTACGAGCAGTACTTC,CASSEGTGGVYEQYF
.,TRBV3-1/TRBV3-2,.,TRBJ2-1,TGTGCCAGCAGCCAAACTAGCTCTGGGTACAATGAGCAGTTCTTC,CASSQTSSGYNEQFF
.,TRBV6-1,once,TRBJ2-3,TGTGCCAGCAGTGATCGGGGGGCGGGGACAGATACGCAGTATTTT,CASSDRGAGTDTQYF
.,TRBV7-2,.,TRBJ1-4,TGTGCCAGCAGCTTACGGGGGACGGATGAAAAACTGTTTTTT,CASSLRGTDEKLFF
TRBD1,TRBV6-5,.,TRBJ2-2,TGTGCCAGCAGTTACACGACAGGGACCCCCGGGGAGCTGTTTTTT,CASSYTTGTPGELFF
.,TRBV27,once,TRBJ1-1,TGTGCCAGCAGTTTAATTCTGGGAGAACCCAACACTGAAGCTTTCTTT,CASSLILGEPNTEAFF
.,TRBV19,.,TRBJ1-1,TGTGCCAGTAGTATCCGGCGGGGGCGAGCGGCAGCTTTCTTT,CASSIRRGRAAAFF
TRBD1,TRBV12-3/TRBV12-4,.,TRBJ1-2,TGTGCCAGCGGGCCCGGACAGGGGGGTGGCTACACCTTC,CASGPGQGGGYTF
.,TRBV6-1,.,TRBJ1-1,TGTGCCAGCAGTGAATACCAGGGGCACACTGAAGCTTTCTTT,CASSEYQGHTEAFF
TRBD1,TRBV12-3/TRBV12-4,.,TRBJ2-7,TGTGCCAGCAGTTGGGACAGAGCCTACGAGCAGTACTTC,CASSWDRAYEQYF
TRBD2,TRBV7-6,.,TRBJ2-1,TGTGCCAGCAGCCCGCTACCTCCGACTAGCGGAGCCCGAAGCGTCTCCTACAATGAGCAGTTCTTC,CASSPLPPTSGARSVSYNEQFF
TRBD2,TRBV5-4,.,TRBJ2-1,TGTGCCAGCAGCTCCCAACTGACTAGCGGCGGTGAGCAGTTCTTC,CASSSQLTSGGEQFF
.,TRBV25-1,.,TRBJ2-5,TGTGCCAGCAGCTCGGTCCTCCAAGAGACCCAGTACTTC,CASSSVLQETQYF
.,TRBV12-3/TRBV12-4,.,TRBJ1-2,TGTGCCAGCAGTTTAGAGGGGCGGTATGGCTACACCTTC,CASSLEGRYGYTF
.,TRBV3-1/TRBV3-2,.,TRBJ1-1,TGTGCCAGCGTCGGTCGGGGTAGGCCGGGGACTGAAGCTTTCTTT,CASVGRGRPGTEAFF
TRBD1,TRBV7-9,.,TRBJ2-2,TGTGCCAGCAGCTCTAGGACAGGGGGAATCACCGGGGAGCTGTTTTTT,CASSSRTGGITGELFF
.,TRBV7-6,.,TRBJ1-2,TGTGCCAGCAGCTTAGGGTTTACAGGGTTAGGAGGCTACACCTTC,CASSLGFTGLGGYTF
.,TRBV2,.,TRBJ2-3,TGTGCCAGCAGCCCCAAGGGGCCTCCCACAGATACGCAGTATTTT,CASSPKGPPTDTQYF
.,TRBV2,few,TRBJ1-1,TGTGCCAGCAGCCTGGGACGGGGGATGAACACTGAAGCTTTCTTT,CASSLGRGMNTEAFF
TRBD1,TRBV6-5,.,TRBJ1-5,TGTGCCAGCAGTTACTCAGGGGGCGCCCAGCCCCAGCATTTT,CASSYSGGAQPQHF
.,TRBV6-2/TRBV6-3,.,TRBJ2-5,TGTGCCAGCAGTTTTACTCGGGAGACCCAGTACTTC,CASSFTRETQYF
TRBD2,TRBV2,.,TRBJ2-5,TGTGCCAGCAGTGCTGGGGCTAGCGGGGGTCAAGAGACCCAGTACTTC,CASSAGASGGQETQYF
.,TRBV29-1,.,TRBJ1-1,TGCAGCGTTGAAAGGCAGGGTCGAACTGAAGCTTTCTTT,CSVERQGRTEAFF
TRBD2,TRBV27,.,TRBJ2-1,TGTGCCAGCAGTCACGCAGCGGGAGGGGCATACAATGAGCAGTTCTTC,CASSHAAGGAYNEQFF
TRBD1,TRBV30,.,TRBJ2-7,TGTGCCTGGAGTAGACAGGGGAGTTCCTACGAGCAGTACTTC,CAWSRQGSSYEQYF
TRBD1,TRBV27,.,TRBJ1-2,TGTGCCAGCAGTTTCGACAGGGGGCAAAGTGGCTACACCTTC,CASSFDRGQSGYTF
.,TRBV11-3,once,TRBJ2-1,TGTGCCAGCAGCCCAACTGGCCAGGGGTCTCGGGAGCAGTTCTTC,CASSPTGQGSREQFF
.,TRBV12-3/TRBV12-4,.,TRBJ1-5,TGTGCCAGCAGACGGACAGACGGGTCGGCCCAGCATTTT,CASRRTDGSAQHF
.,TRBV2,.,TRBJ1-4,TGTGCCAGCAGGACGGACAGAAATGAAAAACTGTTTTTT,CASRTDRNEKLFF
TRBD2,TRBV5-4,.,TRBJ2-1,TGTGCCAGCAGCCTAGGGACTACGGAATACAATGAGCAGTTCTTC,CASSLGTTEYNEQFF